This TCR beta chain was found in a study of CD8+CD57+ T cells in acquired aplastic anemia. Overall study context: When averaged, DNA from sorted CD4+ and CD8+ cells came to approximately 3 ug. The study obtained 9.5 million to 12 million reads on average for CD4+ cells from healthy donors.

The study's findings and limits: Patients and controls shared just under 30 CD8+ CDR3 sequences, highly expressed in patients. Patients were compared with controls for CD8+ Simpson's diversity, and no significant difference emerged.

As concerns this clonotype: The antigen remains undetermined.

Both TCR beta VDJ combination and CDR3 sequence profiling were carried out. Genomic DNA was the template for this profiling. MiXCR, applied by TCRdb to the reads, yields one record per CDR3 protein. The sample holds approximately 200,000 distinct CDR3 sequences, roughly 55% seen once. Germline assignment: CDR1 SGHTS and CDR2 YDEGEE. The V and J ends lost 4 bases and 5 bases, in that order; junction bases with no gene match: 5. The CDR3 has 14 residues. The sequence derives from a human donor in good health. Sequencing was performed on sorted CD4+, CD8+, or CD8+CD57+ T cells (not recorded which) from PBMCs. This chain joins TRBV5-8 and TRBJ2-5, with 10 bases aligning to TRBD1. CDR3 in amino acids: CASSARTGGETQYF. CDR3 in DNA: TGTGCCAGCAGCGCAAGGACAGGGGGGGAGACCCAGTACTTC.